The 22 T cell receptor beta chains given below trace back to one sample, sequenced in a study of blood T cell repertoires in COVID-19. The assay was immunoSEQ multiplex PCR, and TCRdb's table has in-frame clones only and misses some. This table holds about 120,000 clones, roughly 89% found once. The sequencing sample was made of peripheral blood. The receptors were sampled from a woman in her sixties with COVID-19, enrolled during active disease.

The rearrangement links TRBV16 to TRBJ1-4; TRBD1 matches 9 bases. V dropped 5 bases and J dropped 6; count of bases not matched to a gene: 10. The CDR3 has 16 amino acids. Germline values: CDR1 KGHSY, CDR2 FQNENV. CDR3 region: CASSNSPGQGHEKLFF. The CDR3, as DNA: TGTGCCAGCAGCAACTCCCCGGGACAGGGTCATGAAAAACTGTTTTTT.

The chain uses TRBV5-4 and TRBJ1-1, with a tentative D call TRBD1 (5 bases). Trimming left V 7 bases short and J 5 bases short, with 9 bases between. Per the germline V gene, CDR1 is SGHNT and CDR2 is YYREEE (reference sequence). The CDR3 extends over 11 amino acids. The CDR3 region has the DNA TGTGCCAGCCGCGGGGGGACTGAAGCTTTCTTT. This sequence encodes CASRGGTEAFF.

This clone was picked up a small number of times. Here the CDR3 reads CASSPSRGSNQPQHF. Here the CDR3 DNA reads TGTGCCAGCAGTCCCTCTCGAGGTAGCAATCAGCCCCAGCATTTT. The V and J genes are TRBV6-5 and TRBJ1-5; D gene unclear. CDR3 size: 15 residues. V dropped 5 bases and J dropped 0 bases, with 11 bases sitting between them. Germline V gene lookup returns CDR1 MNHEY and CDR2 SVGAGI.

This chain links TRBV5-1 with TRBJ2-3; D uncertain. Germline V gives CDR1 SGHRS, CDR2 YFSETQ. The CDR3 loop spans 15 amino acids. Trimming cost V 2 bases and J 4 bases, with 14 bases left between them. CDR3 region: CASSLRGGGPDTQYF. CDR3 DNA: TGCGCCAGCAGCTTACGAGGCGGCGGCCCAGATACGCAGTATTTT.

V gene TRBV5-1 combines with J gene TRBJ2-5, with 8 positions matching TRBD1. This CDR3 has 14 residues. Germline lookup yields CDR1 SGHRS and CDR2 YFSETQ. V gave up 1 base and J gave up 4 bases; unmatched junction bases: 3. DNA of the CDR3: TGCGCCAGCAGCTTGAGCAGGGGGCGAGAGACCCAGTACTTC. Translation: CASSLSRGRETQYF.

This clone was detected only a few times. This chain uses TRBV6-6 with TRBJ2-7, with D maybe TRBD2 (6 bases). Germline lookup yields CDR1 MNHNY and CDR2 SVGAGI (reference sequence). The V and J ends lost 0 bases and 3 bases respectively, with 6 bases between them. The CDR3 runs 13 residues. In DNA, the CDR3 is TGTGCCAGCAGTTACTCGCGGGACTACGAGCAGTACTTC. Translating it yields CASSYSRDYEQYF.

The rearrangement uses TRBV27 and TRBJ2-7, with D unclear. CDR3 length: 13 amino acids. CDR1 is MNHEY, CDR2 SMNVEV, per germline (reference sequence). V was cut by 0 bases and J by 3 bases, with 6 bases left in between. CDR3 region: CASSLSGIYEQYF. DNA for the CDR3: TGTGCCAGCAGTTTATCTGGCATCTACGAGCAGTACTTC.

The genes are TRBV5-1 and TRBJ1-4; D unclear. Germline lookup yields CDR1 SGHRS and CDR2 YFSETQ. The CDR3 length is 14 residues. Trimming took off 0 bases at V and 5 bases at J, with 8 bases between the two ends. The CDR3 is CASSLGRGNEKLFF. DNA for the CDR3: TGCGCCAGCAGCTTGGGCCGGGGAAATGAAAAACTGTTTTTT.

V and J are TRBV20-1 and TRBJ1-4, with 7 bases identical to TRBD1. V gave up 3 bases and J gave up 3 bases; unmatched junction bases: 4. This CDR3 comprises 14 residues. Per germline, CDR1 DFQATT and CDR2 SNEGSKA (reference sequence). CDR3 sequence (DNA): TGCAGTGCTAGTCCGGGACAGCCTAATGAAAAACTGTTTTTT. Protein: CSASPGQPNEKLFF.

This clone was recorded only once. The rearrangement joins TRBV3-1 (or the pseudogene TRBV3-2) to TRBJ1-2; a weak D match, TRBD1 (5 bases). The germline CDR1 and CDR2 sequences are LGHDT and YNNKEL (reference sequence). Trimming pared 6 bases from V and 1 base from J, leaving 12 bases between. There are 14 residues in the CDR3. The CDR3 region is CASRDTRINYGYTF. CDR3 sequence (DNA): TGTGCCAGCAGGGACACAAGGATTAACTATGGCTACACCTTC.

The rearrangement uses TRBV6-5 and TRBJ1-1, with a possible D match to TRBD1 (6 bases). The CDR3 loop spans 15 amino acids. Trimming pared 0 bases from V and 5 bases from J, leaving 13 bases between. Germline assignment: CDR1 MNHEY and CDR2 SVGAGI. This chain's CDR3 is CASSYSAGGLTEAFF. As DNA, the CDR3 is TGTGCCAGCAGTTACTCCGCGGGGGGCTTAACTGAAGCTTTCTTT.

This clone came up once. V usage is TRBV19 and J usage is TRBJ2-7, with 10 positions matching TRBD1. The CDR3 runs to 14 residues. In germline, CDR1 is LNHDA, CDR2 SQIVND (reference sequence). V shed 5 bases and J 4 bases; nucleotides not matched to a gene: 5. The CDR3 spells CASSDRGLMYEQYF. CDR3 sequence (DNA): TGTGCCAGTAGTGACAGGGGGCTGATGTACGAGCAGTACTTC.

This sequence joins TRBV2 and TRBJ1-6, with D possibly matching TRBD1 (5 bases). Per germline, CDR1 SNHLY and CDR2 FYNNEI. The CDR3 length is 13 residues. V lost 7 bases, J lost 7 bases, and 11 bases lay in between. The CDR3 nucleotides read TGTGCCAGCACCGCGACAGCAAATTCACCCCTCCACTTT. It yields the protein CASTATANSPLHF.

The chain employs TRBV2 and TRBJ1-2; D gene ambiguous. CDR1 is SNHLY and CDR2 is FYNNEI in the germline V gene. Deletions cut 1 base from V and 4 bases from J, with 13 bases between. The CDR3 contains 15 residues. CDR3 protein: CASSEEGGYGYGYTF. CDR3 coding DNA: TGTGCCAGCAGTGAAGAGGGAGGGTACGGCTATGGCTACACCTTC. The variable domain in full, with the rest retrieved from reference TRBV2 and TRBJ1-2, is EPEVTQTPSHQVTQMGQEVILRCVPISNHLYFYWYRQILGQKVEFLVSFYNNEISEKSEIFDDQFSVERPDGSNFTLKIRSTKLEDSAMYFCASSEEGGYGYGYTFGSGTRLTVV.

V and J are TRBV7-2 and TRBJ2-3; maybe TRBD2 (6 bases). Germline V gene sequence: CDR1 SGHTA, CDR2 FQGNSA. V shed 4 bases and J shed 5 bases, with 13 bases lying between them. This CDR3 has 14 residues. CDR3: CASSSNGGLDTQYF. The CDR3 bases are TGTGCCAGCAGCTCTAACGGGGGTCTAGATACGCAGTATTTT.

This clone appeared once. The chain employs TRBV18 and TRBJ1-4; 7 bases are a match to TRBD1. The germline gives CDR1 KGHSH, CDR2 LQKENI. This CDR3 is built from 15 residues. V lost 2 bases, J lost 10 bases, and 10 bases stayed unmatched. In DNA, the CDR3 is TGTGCCAGCTCACCATCGGAGGGGGCACTCGGAAAACTGTTTTTT. The encoded protein is CASSPSEGALGKLFF.

This chain connects TRBV5-4 to TRBJ1-6; a possible D gene is TRBD1 (6 bases). The CDR3 totals 16 residues. In germline, CDR1 is SGHNT, CDR2 YYREEE (reference sequence). Trimming shortened V by 4 bases and J by 7 bases, and 18 bases separated the two germline ends. CDR3 nucleotides: TGTGCCAGCAGCCTCAATGCGGGGGCGCGAAATTCACCCCTCCACTTT. This sequence encodes CASSLNAGARNSPLHF.

The rearrangement uses TRBV9 and TRBJ1-1; no firm D call. The CDR3 is made up of 14 amino acids. V lost 0 bases and J 3 bases, leaving 9 bases between the germline ends. Germline V lookup: CDR1 SGDLS, CDR2 YYNGEE. The CDR3 loop reads CASSVVQDYTEAFF. For the CDR3, the DNA is TGTGCCAGCAGCGTAGTACAAGATTACACTGAAGCTTTCTTT.

The chain is built from TRBV10-3 and TRBJ1-4, with D possibly matching TRBD1 (5 bases). The CDR3 runs to 15 residues. Germline-derived CDR1 and CDR2 are ENHRY and SYGVKD. Trimming pared 0 bases from V and 7 bases from J, leaving 12 bases between. The CDR3 bases are TGTGCCATCAGTGAGTCGACTGGGGGGAGTGAAAAACTGTTTTTT. It codes for CAISESTGGSEKLFF.

This sequence joins TRBV7-2 and TRBJ2-5, with 9 bases aligning to TRBD2. V dropped 5 bases and J dropped 5; count of bases not matched to a gene: 9. This CDR3 is built from 15 residues. CDR1 is SGHTA and CDR2 is FQGNSA in the germline V gene. The CDR3 DNA sequence: TGTGCCAGCAGCCCACGGTCGCTAGCGGGGGAGACCCAGTACTTC. It codes for CASSPRSLAGETQYF.

This clone was found once. The genes are TRBV3-1 (or the pseudogene TRBV3-2) and TRBJ1-6; D gene uncertain. Germline-derived CDR1 and CDR2 are LGHDT and YNNKEL (reference sequence). V was trimmed by 2 bases and J by 7 bases, leaving 15 bases between them. The CDR3 covers 16 residues. CDR3 nucleotide sequence: TGTGCCAGCAGCCAAATAGTGGAGGTGCGGAATTCACCCCTCCACTTT. Residues: CASSQIVEVRNSPLHF.

This chain links TRBV5-1 with TRBJ2-5, with 8 bases matching TRBD2. The CDR3 runs to 15 residues. Germline loops: CDR1 SGHRS, CDR2 YFSETQ. With V trimmed by 1 base and J by 5 bases, 7 bases remained unmatched. The CDR3, as DNA: TGCGCCAGCAGCTTGTCCGGGGGGGCCAGCGAGACCCAGTACTTC. Protein product: CASSLSGGASETQYF. The full variable domain, rest sourced from reference TRBV5-1 and TRBJ2-5, is KAGVTQTPRYLIKTRGQQVTLSCSPISGHRSVSWYQQTPGQGLQFLFEYFSETQRNKGNFPGRFSGRQFSNSRSEMNVSTLELGDSALYLCASSLSGGASETQYFGPGTRLLVL.